The clone carrying this TCR beta chain has just a few counts. The data were produced by immunoSEQ multiplex PCR, yet TCRdb's version contains in-frame clones alone and is incomplete. The sample lists approximately 80,000 clones, 75% to 90% occurring once. This entry comes from a study of PD-1 blockade in classical Hodgkin lymphoma. Each and every patient relapsed after autologous stem cell transplantation, and patients got differing brentuximab vedotin exposure. CDR3 length: 17 amino acids. The germline V gene encodes CDR1 ENHRY and CDR2 SYGVKD. The V and J ends lost 0 bases and 1 base respectively, with 16 bases between them.

The sequence was obtained from a human donor with classical Hodgkin lymphoma. The V gene is TRBV10-3, the J gene TRBJ2-7; a possible D gene is TRBD2 (5 bases). The input for sequencing was peripheral blood mononuclear cells (PBMCs), taken at baseline. The CDR3 bases are TGTGCCATCAGTGAGTCCCCGGTGGTAGCGAGGTCCTACGAGCAGTACTTC. This codes for CAISESPVVARSYEQYF.